The present entry profiles one T cell receptor beta chain with its context. This sample is part of a study of shared clonotypes between healthy human individuals. There are 11 residues in the CDR3. Losses at the gene ends were 6 bases for V and 7 bases for J; bases not matched to a gene: 3. From germline, CDR1 is SQVTM and CDR2 ANQGSEA. The method was immunoSEQ multiplex PCR; TCRdb's version includes in-frame clones alone and lacks a portion of them. The top ten clones hold around 1.4% of a sample with about 960,000 clones, about 80% of them seen once. The TCR sequence derives from a young man in good health. The specimen sequenced was memory CD4+ T cells sorted from blood. Subset denoted: CD45RA-negative fraction. The rearrangement links TRBV29-1 to TRBJ2-4, with 7 bases matching TRBD1. CDR3: CSVLTGNIQYF. The CDR3 region has the DNA TGCAGCGTGCTGACAGGGAACATTCAGTACTTC.